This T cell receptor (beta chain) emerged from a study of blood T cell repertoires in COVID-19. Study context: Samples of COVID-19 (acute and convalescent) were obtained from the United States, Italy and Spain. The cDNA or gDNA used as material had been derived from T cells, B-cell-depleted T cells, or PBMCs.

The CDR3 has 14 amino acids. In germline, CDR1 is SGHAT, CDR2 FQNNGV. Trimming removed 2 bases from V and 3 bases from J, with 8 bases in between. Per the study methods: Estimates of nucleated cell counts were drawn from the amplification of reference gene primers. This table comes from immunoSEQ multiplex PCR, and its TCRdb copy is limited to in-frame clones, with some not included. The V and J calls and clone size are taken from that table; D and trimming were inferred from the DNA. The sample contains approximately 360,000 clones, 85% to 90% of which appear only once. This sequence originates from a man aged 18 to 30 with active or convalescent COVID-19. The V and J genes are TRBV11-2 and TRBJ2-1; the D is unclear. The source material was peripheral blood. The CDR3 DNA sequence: TGTGCCAGCAGCTTAATCAGCGACTACAATGAGCAGTTCTTC. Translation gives CASSLISDYNEQFF.